Following are 20 T cell receptor beta chains from one sample sequenced in a study of blood T cell repertoires in COVID-19. Measured with immunoSEQ multiplex PCR; TCRdb has only the in-frame clones, and not every one. Of around 120,000 clones in the sample, roughly four fifths were seen once. Sequencing was performed on peripheral blood. These receptors all stem from a middle-aged man with active or convalescent COVID-19.

V and J are TRBV19 and TRBJ1-5; a weak D match, TRBD1 (6 bases). The CDR3 runs 18 residues. The germline gives CDR1 LNHDA, CDR2 SQIVND (reference sequence). V shed 6 bases and J shed 0 bases, with 21 bases lying between them. CDR3 nucleotides: TGTGCCAGTAGCAGAAACCTAATACAGGGAAATAGCAATCAGCCCCAGCATTTT. Its protein is CASSRNLIQGNSNQPQHF.

The chain joins TRBV3-1 (or the pseudogene TRBV3-2) to TRBJ2-7; 9 nucleotides agree with TRBD2. Germline values: CDR1 LGHDT, CDR2 YNNKEL (reference sequence). The CDR3 covers 13 residues. Trimming cost V 4 bases and J 12 bases; bases outside gene matches: 10. CDR3 sequence: CASSPTWTSDRYF. As DNA, the CDR3 is TGTGCCAGCAGCCCAACATGGACTAGCGACCGGTACTTC.

The chain employs TRBV29-1 and TRBJ2-7, with no clear D. Germline assignment: CDR1 SQVTM and CDR2 ANQGSEA. The CDR3 is 11 amino acids. The V gene lost 4 bases and the J gene lost 3 bases, with 7 bases spanning the gap. The CDR3 coding sequence is TGCAGCGTTGCCACGGTCTACGAGCAGTACTTC. It translates to CSVATVYEQYF.

The chain carries TRBV19 and TRBJ2-7, with TRBD1 matching 9 bases. Germline-derived CDR1 and CDR2 are LNHDA and SQIVND (reference sequence). The CDR3 has 12 amino acids. V lost 3 bases and J lost 6; bases outside the gene matches: 0. The CDR3 sequence: CASSMDRGEQYF. DNA of the CDR3: TGTGCCAGTAGTATGGACAGGGGCGAGCAGTACTTC. The variable domain in full, with the rest retrieved from reference TRBV19 and TRBJ2-7, is DGGITQSPKYLFRKEGQNVTLSCEQNLNHDAMYWYRQDPGQGLRLIYYSQIVNDFQKGDIAEGYSVSREKKESFPLTVTSAQKNPTAFYLCASSMDRGEQYFGPGTRLTVT.

The chain joins TRBV11-2 to TRBJ2-4; no clear D. CDR3 size: 15 residues. Trimming took 3 bases from V and 1 from J, leaving 10 bases between them. In germline, CDR1 is SGHAT, CDR2 FQNNGV. The CDR3 loop reads CASSFGTVAKNIQYF. The CDR3 bases are TGTGCCAGCAGCTTTGGTACGGTCGCCAAAAACATTCAGTACTTC.

The CDR3 here is CASSIDGSTAWKVKLFF. CDR3 DNA sequence: TGTGCCAGTAGTATAGATGGGAGTACAGCATGGAAAGTGAAACTGTTTTTT. This rearrangement joins TRBV19 to TRBJ1-4; D is unclear. The germline V gene encodes CDR1 LNHDA and CDR2 SQIVND (reference sequence). V lost 0 bases, J lost 11 bases, and 22 bases lay in between. The CDR3 is made up of 17 amino acids.

The rearrangement uses TRBV6-5 and TRBJ2-1; D is unresolved. V lost 9 bases and J 4 bases, leaving 7 bases between the germline ends. CDR1 is MNHEY, CDR2 SVGAGI, per germline. The CDR3 runs to 11 residues. This chain's CDR3 is CASLQYNEQFF. The DNA for the CDR3 is TGTGCCAGTTTACAGTACAATGAGCAGTTCTTC.

This clone was recorded a few times. The rearrangement joins TRBV9 to TRBJ1-4, with D tentatively TRBD1 (6 bases). There are 14 residues in the CDR3. CDR1 is SGDLS and CDR2 is YYNGEE in the germline V gene. Deletions cut 4 bases from V and 8 bases from J, with 15 bases between. The CDR3 DNA follows: TGTGCCAGCAGCTATACTGGGGGGGCCGAAAAACTGTTTTTT. Protein sequence: CASSYTGGAEKLFF.

This clone appeared a single time. The chain recombines TRBV12-3 or TRBV12-4 with TRBJ2-1, with D possibly TRBD1 on 5 matching bases. The CDR3 extends over 11 amino acids. V was pared by 5 bases and J by 15 bases, with 14 bases between. The DNA for the CDR3 is TGTGCCAGCAGTCCCAACAGGTATCTGTTCTTC. Protein sequence: CASSPNRYLFF.

The chain couples TRBV10-3 to TRBJ1-6, with TRBD1 matching over 9 bases. The germline gives CDR1 ENHRY, CDR2 SYGVKD. This CDR3 contains 18 residues. Trimming at V came to 0 bases and at J to 14 bases, leaving 17 bases not matched to a gene. The DNA for the CDR3 is TGTGCCATCAGTGAGTCGACTCAAGGGACAGGGTTTCTGAGGACCCTCCACTTT. Encoded protein: CAISESTQGTGFLRTLHF.

This chain joins TRBV7-3 and TRBJ2-1, with 7 bases that match TRBD2. The CDR3 spans 14 residues. CDR1 SGHTA and CDR2 FQGTGA come from the germline V gene. V shed 2 bases, J shed 6 bases, and the junction held 4 bases outside the gene matches. The CDR3 DNA reads TGTGCCAGCAGCTTAGGGGGGGTTAGCAATGAGCAGTTCTTC. Translated, it gives CASSLGGVSNEQFF.

This clone was counted only a few times. J is TRBJ2-7 and V is TRBV7-9; 8 bases line up with TRBD2. J lost 2 bases, V lost 5 bases, and 8 bases had no gene match. The CDR3 consists of 15 residues. Germline assignment: CDR1 SEHNR and CDR2 FQNEAQ (reference sequence). CDR3 coding DNA: TGTGCCAGCAGCATCACTAGCGGAAGGACCTACGAGCAGTACTTC. Protein sequence: CASSITSGRTYEQYF.

This chain links TRBV19 with TRBJ1-2; 8 bases line up with TRBD1. The CDR3 runs to 15 residues. V was clipped by 1 base and J by 8 bases; unmatched bases: 9. In germline, CDR1 is LNHDA, CDR2 SQIVND (reference sequence). DNA for the CDR3: TGTGCCAGTAGTATAGGTCAGGGGGCGACGGAAGGCTACACCTTC. It specifies CASSIGQGATEGYTF.

This chain connects TRBV19 to TRBJ2-7; TRBD2 agrees at 12 bases. There are 15 residues in the CDR3. Germline-derived CDR1 and CDR2 are LNHDA and SQIVND (reference sequence). V dropped 5 bases and J dropped 3; count of bases not matched to a gene: 5. The chain's CDR3 is CASSATSGGLYEQYF. In nucleotides, the CDR3 is TGTGCCAGTAGTGCTACTAGCGGGGGGCTCTACGAGCAGTACTTC. The full variable domain, completed using reference TRBV19 and TRBJ2-7, is DGGITQSPKYLFRKEGQNVTLSCEQNLNHDAMYWYRQDPGQGLRLIYYSQIVNDFQKGDIAEGYSVSREKKESFPLTVTSAQKNPTAFYLCASSATSGGLYEQYFGPGTRLTVT.

This clone was picked up a small number of times. The chain recombines TRBV6-1 with TRBJ2-1; TRBD2 matches 12 bases. CDR1 MNHNS and CDR2 SASEGT come from the germline V gene. With V trimmed by 3 bases and J by 6 bases, 3 bases remained unmatched. The CDR3 contains 15 residues. This CDR3 is CASSDASGGANEQFF. The CDR3 DNA follows: TGTGCCAGCAGTGATGCTAGCGGGGGGGCCAATGAGCAGTTCTTC.

The chain uses TRBV10-2 and TRBJ2-7, with 14 bases fitting TRBD2. J lost 2 bases, V lost 5 bases, and 8 bases had no gene match. The CDR3 consists of 17 residues. Germline V gene lookup returns CDR1 WSHSY and CDR2 SAAADI. CDR3 in amino acids: CASSMTSGGAPAYEQYF. DNA of the CDR3: TGCGCCAGCAGTATGACTAGCGGGGGGGCCCCGGCCTACGAGCAGTACTTC.

This clone has just one count. The V call is TRBV29-1, the J call TRBJ2-3; D gene unclear. The CDR3 spans 12 residues. The germline V and J ends were trimmed by 2 bases and 1 base, with 4 bases remaining between them. Germline values: CDR1 SQVTM, CDR2 ANQGSEA. The CDR3 region is CSVETGTDTQYF. CDR3 DNA sequence: TGCAGCGTTGAAACTGGCACAGATACGCAGTATTTT.

This rearrangement joins TRBV3-1 (or the pseudogene TRBV3-2) to TRBJ1-6, with TRBD1 as a possible D gene (6 bases). Trimming pared 4 bases from V and 2 bases from J, leaving 18 bases between. The CDR3 spans 18 residues. The germline V gene encodes CDR1 LGHDT and CDR2 YNNKEL (reference sequence). CDR3 coding DNA: TGTGCCAGCAGCCGTCTTGGGGGGGGCCGACCCTATAATTCACCCCTCCACTTT. Its translation: CASSRLGGGRPYNSPLHF.

This chain connects TRBV5-4 to TRBJ1-2; D possibly corresponds to TRBD1 (6 bases). V lost 3 bases, J lost 6 bases, and 15 bases lay in between. CDR3 size: 14 residues. Germline loops: CDR1 SGHNT, CDR2 YYREEE (reference sequence). The CDR3 coding sequence is TGTGCCAGCAGCTCTGGTCGGGGGGCAGATGGCTACACCTTC. It codes for CASSSGRGADGYTF. The full variable domain, with the rest looked up from reference TRBV5-4 and TRBJ1-2, is ETGVTQSPTHLIKTRGQQVTLRCSSQSGHNTVSWYQQALGQGPQFIFQYYREEENGRGNFPPRFSGLQFPNYSSELNVNALELDDSALYLCASSSGRGADGYTFGSGTRLTVV.

CDR3 nucleotide sequence: TGTGCCAGCTCACCACAGGAGGGGGCGGCAGATACGCAGTATTTT. Its translation is CASSPQEGAADTQYF. The chain has TRBV18 and TRBJ2-3, with a weak D call TRBD1 (7 bases). Germline V lookup: CDR1 KGHSH, CDR2 LQKENI. Trimming left V 1 base short and J 4 bases short, with 12 bases between. The CDR3 is 15 amino acids.